Listed here are 22 T cell receptor beta chains from one sample, sequenced in a study of brain T cells in children with intractable seizures. Only in-frame clones appear in the TCRdb table, and some are missing; sequencing was by immunoSEQ multiplex PCR. The sample includes under 400,000 clones, over 90% of them seen just once. Time point in this sample: blood from clinic visit 5 months post-surgery; TSC patient then seizure free. Sequencing was performed on peripheral blood, taken more than 4 months after surgery. These receptors were taken from a boy under three years old with tuberous sclerosis and intractable seizures.

This chain joins TRBV7-9 and TRBJ2-1; TRBD1 matches 10 bases. This CDR3 is 17 amino acids long. V lost 2 bases, J lost 2 bases, and 6 bases stayed unmatched. Germline V CDR1 and CDR2: SEHNR, FQNEAQ (reference sequence). The CDR3 DNA follows: TGTGCCAGCAGCTTACGAACTGGACAGGGGGCCTACAATGAGCAGTTCTTC. Translated, it gives CASSLRTGQGAYNEQFF.

This chain links TRBV19 with TRBJ1-6; 7 nucleotides match TRBD1. This CDR3 spans 17 amino acids. V was clipped by 3 bases and J by 4 bases; unmatched bases: 9. Germline V lookup: CDR1 LNHDA, CDR2 SQIVND (reference sequence). The CDR3 protein is CASSIDRDFLYNSPLHF. Here the CDR3 DNA reads TGTGCCAGTAGTATCGACAGGGATTTTCTTTATAATTCACCCCTCCACTTT.

This chain joins TRBV5-6 and TRBJ2-7; D perhaps matches TRBD2 (5 bases). Germline CDR1 SGHDT, CDR2 YYEEEE. V lost 0 bases and J lost 7, with 20 bases in between. The CDR3 spans 16 residues. The CDR3 DNA reads TGTGCCAGCAGCTTGGTGGGTGGGAGCGTTTTCTGGGAGCAGTACTTC. This gives the protein CASSLVGGSVFWEQYF.

The chain joins TRBV19 to TRBJ2-7; no firm D call. The length of the CDR3 is 13 residues. Trimming removed 6 bases from V and 0 bases from J, with 9 bases in between. Looked up from germline, CDR1 is LNHDA and CDR2 is SQIVND (reference sequence). The CDR3 coding sequence is TGTGCCAGTAGGAAGGGAAGCTCCTACGAGCAGTACTTC. Translating gives CASRKGSSYEQYF. Complete variable domain (other parts from reference TRBV19 and TRBJ2-7): DGGITQSPKYLFRKEGQNVTLSCEQNLNHDAMYWYRQDPGQGLRLIYYSQIVNDFQKGDIAEGYSVSREKKESFPLTVTSAQKNPTAFYLCASRKGSSYEQYFGPGTRLTVT.

The chain is built from TRBV24-1 and TRBJ1-5; D not certain. This CDR3 is built from 18 residues. In germline, CDR1 is KGHDR, CDR2 SFDVKD. Deletions cut 1 base from V and 2 bases from J, with 17 bases between. The chain's CDR3 is CATSDFLPGGNGNQPQHF. The CDR3 DNA reads as TGTGCCACCAGTGATTTTCTCCCAGGAGGAAATGGCAATCAGCCCCAGCATTTT.

V is TRBV11-2 and J is TRBJ2-1; TRBD2 matches 7 bases. CDR1 is SGHAT, CDR2 FQNNGV, per germline. V was pared by 4 bases and J by 5 bases, with 5 bases of the junction left unmatched. The CDR3 is 14 residues long. The chain's CDR3 is CASSSVGGNNEQFF. CDR3 nucleotides: TGTGCCAGCAGCTCAGTGGGGGGGAACAATGAGCAGTTCTTC.

J is TRBJ2-5 and V is TRBV24-1; 8 bases match TRBD1. V gave up 10 bases and J gave up 4 bases; unmatched junction bases: 4. Per germline, CDR1 KGHDR and CDR2 SFDVKD. This CDR3 is built from 12 residues. The CDR3 coding sequence is TGTGCCACGGACAGGGATCCAGAGACCCAGTACTTC. Its translation: CATDRDPETQYF.

The chain links TRBV30 to TRBJ2-7; 7 bases are shared with TRBD1. The CDR3 covers 12 residues. Germline V gives CDR1 GTSNPN, CDR2 SVGIG (reference sequence). V dropped 5 bases and J dropped 3; count of bases not matched to a gene: 4. In DNA form, the CDR3 reads TGTGCCTGGGACAGGGATAACTACGAGCAGTACTTC. As protein: CAWDRDNYEQYF.

This chain connects TRBV30 to TRBJ1-5, with D possibly matching TRBD1 (6 bases). V was cut by 5 bases and J by 1 base, with 9 bases left in between. The CDR3 consists of 13 residues. Germline lookup yields CDR1 GTSNPN and CDR2 SVGIG (reference sequence). The CDR3 bases are TGTGCCTGGGCGGACAGAAGCAATCAGCCCCAGCATTTT. This codes for CAWADRSNQPQHF.

This clone was counted a single time. V and J are TRBV29-1 and TRBJ1-1; D gene unclear. V gave up 1 base and J gave up 4 bases, with 4 bases separating them. CDR1 is SQVTM, CDR2 ANQGSEA, per germline. The length of the CDR3 is 11 residues. In DNA, the CDR3 is TGCAGCGTTGAAGTGCGCACTGAAGCTTTCTTT. This sequence encodes CSVEVRTEAFF.

The rearrangement joins TRBV24-1 to TRBJ2-1; D may be TRBD1 or TRBD2 (6 bases each). Germline CDR1 KGHDR, CDR2 SFDVKD. V lost 5 bases, J lost 4 bases, and 14 bases lay in between. The CDR3 runs to 15 residues. In DNA form, the CDR3 reads TGTGCCACCAGTGGGGGCAGGGGACTTTACAATGAGCAGTTCTTC. Its translation: CATSGGRGLYNEQFF.

V is TRBV21-1 and J is TRBJ2-5; the table's D gene call, TRBD1, was not cross checked with the DNA. TRBV21-1 is tagged as a pseudogene. This CDR3 spans 15 amino acids. The CDR3 here is CASGDRAGFQETQYF. CDR3 DNA: TGTGCCAGCGGGGACAGGGCGGGATTCCAAGAGACCCAGTACTTC.

The chain carries TRBV19 and TRBJ2-3; TRBD2 matches 10 bases. With 6 bases clipped from V and 2 bases from J, the junction kept 8 bases outside the gene matches. The CDR3 totals 16 residues. Germline CDR1 reads LNHDA; CDR2 reads SQIVND (reference sequence). As DNA, the CDR3 is TGTGCCAGTAGGGACCTTAGCGGGAGGCCCACAGATACGCAGTATTTT. Encoded protein: CASRDLSGRPTDTQYF.

The chain couples TRBV7-9 to TRBJ2-7, with no clear D. Germline CDR1 reads SEHNR; CDR2 reads FQNEAQ (reference sequence). V lost 1 base, J lost 3 bases, and 10 bases lay in between. The CDR3 is 14 residues long. As DNA, the CDR3 is TGTGCCAGCAGCTTAGATTTTGGCGGCTACGAGCAGTACTTC. Translating it yields CASSLDFGGYEQYF.

This chain uses TRBV6-5 with TRBJ2-7; maybe TRBD1 (6 bases). The germline V and J ends were trimmed by 4 bases and 6 bases, with 13 bases remaining between them. Looked up from germline, CDR1 is MNHEY and CDR2 is SVGAGI. The CDR3 contains 13 residues. Here the CDR3 reads CASSSATGPEQYF. The CDR3 nucleotides read TGTGCCAGCAGTTCCGCGACAGGTCCCGAGCAGTACTTC.

The chain links TRBV6-5 to TRBJ2-6; perhaps TRBD1 as D (5 bases). The CDR3 runs 15 residues. Looked up from germline, CDR1 is MNHEY and CDR2 is SVGAGI. V was shortened by 2 bases and J by 2 bases, with 7 bases between the two germline ends. The CDR3 DNA sequence: TGTGCCAGCAGTTACAAGGGGCCTGGGGCCAACGTCCTGACTTTC. This codes for CASSYKGPGANVLTF.

The J gene is TRBJ1-5, the V gene TRBV27; D is ambiguous. Germline loops: CDR1 MNHEY, CDR2 SMNVEV (reference sequence). The germline V and J ends were trimmed by 6 bases and 6 bases, with 15 bases remaining between them. The CDR3 has 14 residues. In DNA, the CDR3 is TGTGCCAGCAGGGGCGCGGGCGGAGGTCAGCCCCAGCATTTT. Protein sequence: CASRGAGGGQPQHF.

The rearrangement links TRBV2 to TRBJ2-5, with a tentative D call TRBD1 (6 bases). The CDR3 extends over 15 amino acids. Germline V gene sequence: CDR1 SNHLY, CDR2 FYNNEI. Trimming removed 2 bases from V and 5 bases from J, with 15 bases in between. CDR3 in DNA: TGTGCCAGCAGTGAAACAGGGCTGTTGTTGGAGACCCAGTACTTC. It specifies CASSETGLLLETQYF. Using reference TRBV2 and TRBJ2-5 for the parts outside the CDR3, the full variable domain is EPEVTQTPSHQVTQMGQEVILRCVPISNHLYFYWYRQILGQKVEFLVSFYNNEISEKSEIFDDQFSVERPDGSNFTLKIRSTKLEDSAMYFCASSETGLLLETQYFGPGTRLLVL.

This sequence joins TRBV2 and TRBJ1-6; D call uncertain. Germline CDR1 SNHLY, CDR2 FYNNEI. The CDR3 length is 15 residues. The V gene lost 1 base and the J gene lost 5 bases, with 9 bases spanning the gap. The CDR3 is CASSEGTVNNSPLHF. In DNA form, the CDR3 reads TGTGCCAGCAGTGAAGGTACCGTGAATAATTCACCCCTCCACTTT.

The rearrangement joins TRBV2 to TRBJ1-6, with D possibly TRBD1 on 6 matching bases. Germline V CDR1 and CDR2: SNHLY, FYNNEI. This CDR3 contains 16 residues. The V end was cut by 2 bases, the J end by 3 bases, with 11 bases between. CDR3 coding DNA: TGTGCCAGCAGTGAAACAGGGCTAGTCTATAATTCACCCCTCCACTTT. Its translation: CASSETGLVYNSPLHF.

J is TRBJ1-1 and V is TRBV9, with D perhaps matching TRBD1 (6 bases). CDR3 length: 13 amino acids. The germline V gene has CDR1 SGDLS and CDR2 YYNGEE. Trimming cost V 3 bases and J 3 bases, with 9 bases left between them. The DNA for the CDR3 is TGTGCCAGCAGCGGCACAGGGTACACTGAAGCTTTCTTT. Encoded protein: CASSGTGYTEAFF.

The V and J genes are TRBV4-1 and TRBJ2-1, with 10 bases that match TRBD2. V was clipped by 1 base and J by 7 bases; unmatched bases: 13. The CDR3 is 18 amino acids. Germline-derived CDR1 and CDR2 are MGHRA and YSYEKL. CDR3 in amino acids: CASSQGLAGGNRRNEQFF. The CDR3 nucleotides read TGCGCCAGCAGCCAAGGGTTAGCGGGAGGTAATCGCCGGAATGAGCAGTTCTTC.